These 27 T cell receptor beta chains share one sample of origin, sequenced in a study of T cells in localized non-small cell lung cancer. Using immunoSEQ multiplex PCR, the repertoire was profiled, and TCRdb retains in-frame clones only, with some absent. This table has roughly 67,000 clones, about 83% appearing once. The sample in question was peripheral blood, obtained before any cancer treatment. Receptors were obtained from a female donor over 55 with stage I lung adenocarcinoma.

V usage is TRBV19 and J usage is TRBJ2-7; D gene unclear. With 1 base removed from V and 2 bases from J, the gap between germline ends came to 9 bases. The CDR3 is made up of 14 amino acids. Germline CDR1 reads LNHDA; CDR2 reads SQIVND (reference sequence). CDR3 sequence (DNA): TGTGCCAGTAGTATAGGTCACACCCCCTACGAGCAGTACTTC. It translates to CASSIGHTPYEQYF.

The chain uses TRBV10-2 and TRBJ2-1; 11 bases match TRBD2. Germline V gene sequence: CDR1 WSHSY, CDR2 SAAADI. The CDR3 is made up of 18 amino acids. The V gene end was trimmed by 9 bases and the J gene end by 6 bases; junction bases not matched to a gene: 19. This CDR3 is CASKGQGTSGLASNEQFF. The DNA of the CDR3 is TGCGCCAGTAAGGGGCAAGGGACTAGCGGCCTAGCTTCCAATGAGCAGTTCTTC.

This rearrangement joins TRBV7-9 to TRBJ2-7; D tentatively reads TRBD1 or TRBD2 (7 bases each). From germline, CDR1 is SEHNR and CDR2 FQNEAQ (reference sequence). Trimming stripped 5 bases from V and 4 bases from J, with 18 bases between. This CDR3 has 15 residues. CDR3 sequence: CASSGAGQTSYEQYF. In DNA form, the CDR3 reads TGTGCCAGCAGCGGAGCGGGACAGACCTCTTACGAGCAGTACTTC.

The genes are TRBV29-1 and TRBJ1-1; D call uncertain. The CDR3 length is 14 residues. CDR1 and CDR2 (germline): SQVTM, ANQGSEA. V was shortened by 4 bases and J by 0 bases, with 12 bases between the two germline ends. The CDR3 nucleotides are TGCAGCGTTGTTGGAGGGAGCTTGAACACTGAAGCTTTCTTT. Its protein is CSVVGGSLNTEAFF.

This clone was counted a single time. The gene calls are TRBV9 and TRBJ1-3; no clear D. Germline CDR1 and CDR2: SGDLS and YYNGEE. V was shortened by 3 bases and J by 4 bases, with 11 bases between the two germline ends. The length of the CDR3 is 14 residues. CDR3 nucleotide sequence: TGTGCCAGCAGCGCCAGGAAGTCCGGAAACACCATATATTTT. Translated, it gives CASSARKSGNTIYF.

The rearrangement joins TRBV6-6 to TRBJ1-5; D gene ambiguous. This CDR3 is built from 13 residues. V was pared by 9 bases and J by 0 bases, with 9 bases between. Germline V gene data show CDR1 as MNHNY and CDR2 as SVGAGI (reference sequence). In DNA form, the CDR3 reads TGTGCCAGTCACACGAATAGCAATCAGCCCCAGCATTTT. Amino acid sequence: CASHTNSNQPQHF.

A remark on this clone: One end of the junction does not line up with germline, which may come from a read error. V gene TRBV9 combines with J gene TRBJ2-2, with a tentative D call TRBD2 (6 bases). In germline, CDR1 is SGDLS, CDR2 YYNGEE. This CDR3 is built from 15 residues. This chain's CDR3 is CASSVVPGSTGGLFF. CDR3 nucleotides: TGTGCCAGCAGCGTAGTTCCTGGGAGCACCGGGGGGCTGTTTTTT. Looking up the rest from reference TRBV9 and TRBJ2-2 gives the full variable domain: DSGVTQTPKHLITATGQRVTLRCSPRSGDLSVYWYQQSLDQGLQFLIQYYNGEERAKGNILERFSAQQFPDLHSELNLSSLELGDSALYFCASSVVPGSTGGLFFGEGSRLTVL.

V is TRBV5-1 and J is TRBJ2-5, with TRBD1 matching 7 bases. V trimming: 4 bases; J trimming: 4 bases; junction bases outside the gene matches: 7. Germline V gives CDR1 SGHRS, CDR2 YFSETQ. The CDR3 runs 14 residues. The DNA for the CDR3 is TGCGCCAGCAGCCCTACAGGGGTGCGAGAGACCCAGTACTTC. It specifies CASSPTGVRETQYF.

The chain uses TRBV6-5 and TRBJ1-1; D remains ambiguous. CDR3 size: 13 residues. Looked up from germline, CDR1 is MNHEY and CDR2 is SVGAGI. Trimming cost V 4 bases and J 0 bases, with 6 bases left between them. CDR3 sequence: CASSLQMNTEAFF. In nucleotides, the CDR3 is TGTGCCAGCAGTTTACAGATGAACACTGAAGCTTTCTTT.

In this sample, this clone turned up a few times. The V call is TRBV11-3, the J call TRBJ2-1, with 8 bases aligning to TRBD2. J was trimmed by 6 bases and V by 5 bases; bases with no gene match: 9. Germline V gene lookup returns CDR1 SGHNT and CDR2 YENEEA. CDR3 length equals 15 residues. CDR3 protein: CASSPPSGSGNEQFF. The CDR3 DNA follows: TGTGCCAGCAGCCCACCCAGCGGGAGTGGCAATGAGCAGTTCTTC.

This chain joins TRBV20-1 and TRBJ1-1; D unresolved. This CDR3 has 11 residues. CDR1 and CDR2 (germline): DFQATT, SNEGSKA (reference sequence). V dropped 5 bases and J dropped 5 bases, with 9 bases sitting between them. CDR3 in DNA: TGCAGTGCTCTGGATGGGACTGAAGCTTTCTTT. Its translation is CSALDGTEAFF.

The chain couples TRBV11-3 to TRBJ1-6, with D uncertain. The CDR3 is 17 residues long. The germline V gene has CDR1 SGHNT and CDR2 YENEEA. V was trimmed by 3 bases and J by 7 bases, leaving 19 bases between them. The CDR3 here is CASSFESIPHRNSPLHF. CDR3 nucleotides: TGTGCCAGCAGCTTCGAATCGATCCCACATAGGAATTCACCCCTCCACTTT.

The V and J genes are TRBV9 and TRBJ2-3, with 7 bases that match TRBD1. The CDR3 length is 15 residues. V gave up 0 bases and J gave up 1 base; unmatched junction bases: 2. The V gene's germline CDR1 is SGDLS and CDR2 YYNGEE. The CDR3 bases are TGTGCCAGCAGCGTAGTAGGGGGCGGCACAGATACGCAGTATTTT. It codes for CASSVVGGGTDTQYF.

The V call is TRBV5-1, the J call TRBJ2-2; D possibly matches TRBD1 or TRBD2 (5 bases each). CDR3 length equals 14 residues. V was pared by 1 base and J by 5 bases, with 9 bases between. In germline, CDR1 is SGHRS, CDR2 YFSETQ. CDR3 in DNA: TGCGCCAGCAGCTTGAAGAGGGGTACCGGGGAGCTGTTTTTT. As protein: CASSLKRGTGELFF.

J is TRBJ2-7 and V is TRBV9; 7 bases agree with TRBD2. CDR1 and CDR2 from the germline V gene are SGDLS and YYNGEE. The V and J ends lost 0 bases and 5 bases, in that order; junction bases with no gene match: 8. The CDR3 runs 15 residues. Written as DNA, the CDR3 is TGTGCCAGCAGCGTAGATGTGGGGACTATAAACGAGCAGTACTTC. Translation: CASSVDVGTINEQYF. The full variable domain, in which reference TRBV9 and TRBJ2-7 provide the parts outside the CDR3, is DSGVTQTPKHLITATGQRVTLRCSPRSGDLSVYWYQQSLDQGLQFLIQYYNGEERAKGNILERFSAQQFPDLHSELNLSSLELGDSALYFCASSVDVGTINEQYFGPGTRLTVT.

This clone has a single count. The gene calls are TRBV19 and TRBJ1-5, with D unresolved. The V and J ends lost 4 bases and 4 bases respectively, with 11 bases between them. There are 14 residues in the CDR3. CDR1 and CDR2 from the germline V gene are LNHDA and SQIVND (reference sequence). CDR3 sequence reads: CASSTRNVNQPQHF. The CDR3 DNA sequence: TGTGCCAGTAGTACCCGAAACGTAAATCAGCCCCAGCATTTT.

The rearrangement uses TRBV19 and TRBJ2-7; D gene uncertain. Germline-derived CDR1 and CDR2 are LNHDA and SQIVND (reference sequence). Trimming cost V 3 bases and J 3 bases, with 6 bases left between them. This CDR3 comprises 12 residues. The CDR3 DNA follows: TGTGCCAGTAGTATGTCGGACTACGAGCAGTACTTC. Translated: CASSMSDYEQYF. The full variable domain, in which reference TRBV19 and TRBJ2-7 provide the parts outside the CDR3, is DGGITQSPKYLFRKEGQNVTLSCEQNLNHDAMYWYRQDPGQGLRLIYYSQIVNDFQKGDIAEGYSVSREKKESFPLTVTSAQKNPTAFYLCASSMSDYEQYFGPGTRLTVT.

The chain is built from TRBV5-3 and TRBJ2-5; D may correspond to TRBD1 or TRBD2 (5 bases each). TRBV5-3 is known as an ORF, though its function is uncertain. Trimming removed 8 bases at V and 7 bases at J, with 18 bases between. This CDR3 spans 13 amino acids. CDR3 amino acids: CASSRELTGTQYF. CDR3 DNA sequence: TGTGCCAGCAGCCGGGAATTAACAGGGACCCAGTACTTC.

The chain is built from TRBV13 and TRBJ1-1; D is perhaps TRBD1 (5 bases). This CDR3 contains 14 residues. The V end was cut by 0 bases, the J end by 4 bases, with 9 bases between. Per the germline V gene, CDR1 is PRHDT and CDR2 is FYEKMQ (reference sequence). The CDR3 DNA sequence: TGTGCCAGCAGCTTAGGCAGACAGATCACTGAAGCTTTCTTT. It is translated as CASSLGRQITEAFF.

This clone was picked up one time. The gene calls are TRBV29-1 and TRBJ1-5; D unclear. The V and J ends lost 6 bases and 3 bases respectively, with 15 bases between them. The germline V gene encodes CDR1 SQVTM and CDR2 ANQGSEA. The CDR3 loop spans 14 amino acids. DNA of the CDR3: TGCAGCGTGACCAAGGACGGGAACAATCAGCCCCAGCATTTT. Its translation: CSVTKDGNNQPQHF.

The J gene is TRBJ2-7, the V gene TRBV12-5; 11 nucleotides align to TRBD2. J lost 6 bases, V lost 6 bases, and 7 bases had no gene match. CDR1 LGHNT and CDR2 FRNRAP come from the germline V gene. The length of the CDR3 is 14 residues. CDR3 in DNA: TGTGCTAGTGGCCCGTCTAGCGGGGGGCTCGAGCAGTACTTC. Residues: CASGPSSGGLEQYF.

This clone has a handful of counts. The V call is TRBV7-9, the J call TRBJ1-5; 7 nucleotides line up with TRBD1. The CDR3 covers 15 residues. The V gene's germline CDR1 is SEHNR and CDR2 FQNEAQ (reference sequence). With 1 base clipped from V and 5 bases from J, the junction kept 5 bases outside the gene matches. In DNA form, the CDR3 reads TGTGCCAGCAGCTTAGGAACAGGGGATTATCAGCCCCAGCATTTT. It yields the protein CASSLGTGDYQPQHF.

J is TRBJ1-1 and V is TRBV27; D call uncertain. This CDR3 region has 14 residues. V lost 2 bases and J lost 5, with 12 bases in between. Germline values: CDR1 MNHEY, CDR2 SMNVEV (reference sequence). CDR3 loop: CASSLTAGRTEAFF. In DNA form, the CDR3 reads TGTGCCAGCAGTTTAACGGCGGGCCGAACTGAAGCTTTCTTT.

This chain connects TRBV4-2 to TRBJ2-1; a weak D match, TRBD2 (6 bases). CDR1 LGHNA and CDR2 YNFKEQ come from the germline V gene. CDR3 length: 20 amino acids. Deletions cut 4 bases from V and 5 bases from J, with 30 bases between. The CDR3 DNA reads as TGTGCCAGCAGCCCAAGTAGGACCTCGGGACTCCCCAGGAATGACAATGAGCAGTTCTTC. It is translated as CASSPSRTSGLPRNDNEQFF.

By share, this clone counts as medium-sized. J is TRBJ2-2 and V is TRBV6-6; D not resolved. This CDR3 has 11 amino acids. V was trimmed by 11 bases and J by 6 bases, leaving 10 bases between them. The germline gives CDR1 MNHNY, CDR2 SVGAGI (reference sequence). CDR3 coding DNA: TGTGCCCTGTATTCCTCCGGGGAGCTGTTTTTT. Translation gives CALYSSGELFF.

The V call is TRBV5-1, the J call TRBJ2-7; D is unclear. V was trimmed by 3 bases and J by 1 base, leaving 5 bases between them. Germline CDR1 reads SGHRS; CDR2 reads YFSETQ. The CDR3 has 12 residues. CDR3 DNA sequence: TGCGCCAGCAGCTCGGCATCCTACGAGCAGTACTTC. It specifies CASSSASYEQYF.

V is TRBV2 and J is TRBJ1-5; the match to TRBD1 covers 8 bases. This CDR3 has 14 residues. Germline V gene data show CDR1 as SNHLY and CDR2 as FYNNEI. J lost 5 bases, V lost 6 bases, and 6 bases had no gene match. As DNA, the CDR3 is TGTGCCAGCAGACCGGGACAGGTTCATCAGCCCCAGCATTTT. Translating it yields CASRPGQVHQPQHF.